Listed here is a single T cell receptor (beta chain). Its cognate antigen is unknown. TCRdb fed the reads into MiXCR, producing one record per CDR3 protein. Of 40,000 to 55,000 distinct CDR3 sequences detected, under 25% appear once; the ten largest clones hold over 85%. The data originate from a study of T cell repertoires in cytomegalovirus infection. Study-wide points: The study found HLA-C-restricted CMV-specific TCR beta clonotypes dominating the ex vivo response.

The CDR3 is made up of 13 amino acids. Germline V gene data show CDR1 as MNHEY and CDR2 as SMNVEV (reference sequence). Between the trimmed V and J ends, which lost 7 bases and 1 base, there was a span of 10 bases. Sequenced material: CD8+ T cells from cultured PBMCs, taken from culture after CMV antigen stimulation. This sequence originates from a human donor in good health (CMV status not recorded). Some clones in this sample may be carry-over from other donors' samples. The chain employs TRBV27 and TRBJ1-1; D unresolved. The CDR3 is CASILAGNTEAFF. CDR3 sequence (DNA): TGTGCCAGCATTCTGGCGGGGAACACTGAAGCTTTCTTT.